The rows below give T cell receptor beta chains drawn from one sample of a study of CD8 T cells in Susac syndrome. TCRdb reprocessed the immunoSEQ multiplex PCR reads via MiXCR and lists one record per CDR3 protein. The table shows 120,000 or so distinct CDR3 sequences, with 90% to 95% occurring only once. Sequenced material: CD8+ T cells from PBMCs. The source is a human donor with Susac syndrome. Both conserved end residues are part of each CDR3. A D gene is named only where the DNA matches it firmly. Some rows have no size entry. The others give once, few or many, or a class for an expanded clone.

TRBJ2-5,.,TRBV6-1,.,TGTGCCAGCAGTGAAAGCTCGGCTGTAGAAGAGGAGACCCAGTACTTC,CASSESSAVEEETQYF
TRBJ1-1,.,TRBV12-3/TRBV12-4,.,TGTGCCAGCAGTATAAGGACCACCCCCGGACCTGAAGCTTTCTTT,CASSIRTTPGPEAFF
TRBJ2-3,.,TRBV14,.,TGTGCCAGCAGCTACATACAGCTAGATACGCAGTATTTT,CASSYIQLDTQYF
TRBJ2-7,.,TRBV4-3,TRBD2,TGCGCCAGCAGCCAAGAGTGGACTAGCTCCTACGAGCAGTACTTC,CASSQEWTSSYEQYF
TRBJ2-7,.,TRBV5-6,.,TGTGCCAGCAGCTTTGAGGGAAGGAGCTCCTACGAGCAGTACTTC,CASSFEGRSSYEQYF
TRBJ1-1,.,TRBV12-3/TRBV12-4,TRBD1,TGTGCCAGCAGTTCTAGGACAGGGATAGGCACTGAAGCTTTCTTT,CASSSRTGIGTEAFF
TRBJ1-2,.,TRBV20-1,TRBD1,TGCAGTGCTAGCCCCCGGGACAGCTATGGCTACACCTTC,CSASPRDSYGYTF
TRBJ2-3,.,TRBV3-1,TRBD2,TGTGCCAGCACCCCAAGCGGGGCTAGCACAGATACGCAGTATTTT,CASTPSGASTDTQYF
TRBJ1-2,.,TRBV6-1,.,TGTGCCAGCAAGGAGGGTAGCTACACCTTC,CASKEGSYTF
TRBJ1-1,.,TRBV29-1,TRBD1,TGCAGCGCCCGGGCACAGGGGGCCTGGACTGAAGCTTTCTTT,CSARAQGAWTEAFF
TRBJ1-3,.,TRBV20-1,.,TGTGGGTACTCCTCTGGAAACACCATATATTTT,CGYSSGNTIYF
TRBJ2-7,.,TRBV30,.,TGTGCCTGGGGATTCTACGAGCAGTACTTC,CAWGFYEQYF
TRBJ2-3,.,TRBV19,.,TGTGCCAGTAGTCAGACTAAGGGGGTACCTACGGGCACAGATACGCAGTATTTT,CASSQTKGVPTGTDTQYF
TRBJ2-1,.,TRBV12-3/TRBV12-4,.,TGTGCCAGCAGTTTCTCTACCGGGGTCCCTCAGTTCTTC,CASSFSTGVPQFF
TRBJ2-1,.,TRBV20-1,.,TGCAGTGCTCGCACCCATCCCTACAATGAGCAGTTCTTC,CSARTHPYNEQFF
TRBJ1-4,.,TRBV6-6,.,TGTGCCAGCAGCGGACACAGGAAGCGTGAAAAACTGTTTTTT,CASSGHRKREKLFF
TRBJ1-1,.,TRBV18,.,TGTGCCAGCTCACCACCGTCACGGGAGGAGCAGGCGGTACGATCGAACACTGAAGCTTTCTTT,CASSPPSREEQAVRSNTEAFF
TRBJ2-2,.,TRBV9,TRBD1,TGTGCCAGCAGCGTAGAGGGACAGGGCGCGAACACCGGGGAGCTGTTTTTT,CASSVEGQGANTGELFF
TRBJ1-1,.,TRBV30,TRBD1,TGTGCCTGGAGTTCCAACAGGGGCGGCACTGAAGCTTTCTTT,CAWSSNRGGTEAFF
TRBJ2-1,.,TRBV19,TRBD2,TGTGCCAGTAGAGCGGAGTCTAGCGGGGGATCCCCCCTCTTATACAATGAGCAGTTCTTC,CASRAESSGGSPLLYNEQFF
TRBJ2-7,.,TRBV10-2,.,TGCGCCAGCAGTGAGGGACCCGGGGGCTCAAGTGTCTACGAGCAGTACTTC,CASSEGPGGSSVYEQYF
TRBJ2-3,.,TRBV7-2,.,TGTGCCAGCAGCGTAGGGGTAGCGACGGCAGATACGCAGTATTTT,CASSVGVATADTQYF
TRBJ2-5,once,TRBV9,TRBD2,TGTGCCAGCAGCCCCTTGGGGAGGGGCGGAACCCAAGAGACCCAGTACTTC,CASSPLGRGGTQETQYF
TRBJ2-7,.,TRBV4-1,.,TGCGCCAGCAGCCCAGGGGGAGGTACATCCTACGAGCAGTACTTC,CASSPGGGTSYEQYF
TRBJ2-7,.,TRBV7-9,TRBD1,TGTGCCAGCAGCCGGGGACAGGGAACCTCCTACGAGCAGTACTTC,CASSRGQGTSYEQYF
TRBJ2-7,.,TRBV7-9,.,TGTGCCAGCAGCTTAGCGCTCGGGAACCCCTACGAGCAGTACTTC,CASSLALGNPYEQYF
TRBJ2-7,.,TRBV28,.,TGTGCCAGCAGTTGGGTTAGCACTTCCTACGAGCAGTACTTC,CASSWVSTSYEQYF
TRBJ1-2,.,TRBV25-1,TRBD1,TGTGCCAGCTGGGGGGACAGCCCCTATGGCTACACCTTC,CASWGDSPYGYTF
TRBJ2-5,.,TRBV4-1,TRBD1,TGCGCCAGCAGCCAAGACGGACAGGGTCAAGAGACCCAGTACTTC,CASSQDGQGQETQYF
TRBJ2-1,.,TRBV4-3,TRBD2,TGCGCCAGCAGCCAAGATGAGGGGGTAGCGGGAGTAGGAATCAATGAGCAGTTCTTC,CASSQDEGVAGVGINEQFF
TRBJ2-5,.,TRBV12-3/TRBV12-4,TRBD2,TGTGCCAGCAGTCCAGAGGGACTAACCCAAGAGACCCAGTACTTC,CASSPEGLTQETQYF
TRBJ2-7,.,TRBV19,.,TGTGCCAGTAGTATCGTACTCGGGAGTAGTATCCACGAGCAGTACTTC,CASSIVLGSSIHEQYF
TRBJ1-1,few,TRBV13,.,TGTGCCAGCAGCTTAGGCAGGGGAGGCACTGAAGCTTTCTTT,CASSLGRGGTEAFF
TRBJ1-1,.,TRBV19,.,TGTGCCAGTAGTATGGGAGGATCTGAAGCTTTCTTT,CASSMGGSEAFF
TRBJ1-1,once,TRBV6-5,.,TGTGCCAGCAGTTACTCGGGTACAGGGAGGACTGAAGCTTTCTTT,CASSYSGTGRTEAFF
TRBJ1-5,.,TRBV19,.,TGTGCCAGTAGTATAGATACAGGGTACCAGCCCCAGCATTTT,CASSIDTGYQPQHF
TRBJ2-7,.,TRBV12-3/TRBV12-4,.,TGTGCCAGCTCGTGGGGGACCTACGAGCAGTACTTC,CASSWGTYEQYF
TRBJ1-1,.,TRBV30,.,TGTGCCTGGAAGGACCTTCCTGAAGCTTTCTTT,CAWKDLPEAFF
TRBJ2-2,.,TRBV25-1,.,TGTGCCAGCAGTGAATCGGGCACCCTCACCGGGGAGCTGTTTTTT,CASSESGTLTGELFF
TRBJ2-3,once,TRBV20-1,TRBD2,TGCAGTGCTACCAAACTAGCGGGAGTCACAGATACGCAGTATTTT,CSATKLAGVTDTQYF
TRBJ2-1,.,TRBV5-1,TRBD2,TGCGCCAGCAGCTTGGAACTAGCGGGGACCTACAATGAGCAGTTCTTC,CASSLELAGTYNEQFF